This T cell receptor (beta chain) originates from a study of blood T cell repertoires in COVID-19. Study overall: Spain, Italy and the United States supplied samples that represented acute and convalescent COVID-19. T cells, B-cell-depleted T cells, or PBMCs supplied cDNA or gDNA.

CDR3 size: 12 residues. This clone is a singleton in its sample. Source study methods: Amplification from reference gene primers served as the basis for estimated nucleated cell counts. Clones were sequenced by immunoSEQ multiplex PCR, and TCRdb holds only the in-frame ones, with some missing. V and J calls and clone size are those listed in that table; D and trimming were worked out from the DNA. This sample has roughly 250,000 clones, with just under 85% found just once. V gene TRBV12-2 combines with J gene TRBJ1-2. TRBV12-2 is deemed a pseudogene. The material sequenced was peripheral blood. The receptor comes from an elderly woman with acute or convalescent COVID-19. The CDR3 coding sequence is TGTGCAAGTCGCTCCCCCCACTACGGCTACACCTTC. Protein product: CASRSPHYGYTF.